This passage covers 6 T cell receptor beta chains from one sample sequenced in a study of blood T cells in healthy people across ages. PCR was performed a second time for about 6 to 12 cycles using a sample-barcoded 5' primer and a J-beta primer mix. TCRdb re-analysed the 5' RACE reads in MiXCR, keeping a single row per CDR3 protein. The sample includes approximately 880,000 distinct CDR3 sequences, around 48% seen only once; the top ten take around an eighth. Source material: blood. Receptors originate from a man aged 30-40 years in good health.

The chain recombines TRBV10-3 with TRBJ2-7; D unclear. Trimming shortened V by 0 bases and J by 1 base, and 10 bases separated the two germline ends. This CDR3 comprises 15 residues. Germline V gene lookup returns CDR1 ENHRY and CDR2 SYGVKD. The chain's CDR3 is CAISESLGRSYEQYF. The CDR3 nucleotides are TGTGCCATCAGTGAGTCGCTTGGTAGATCCTACGAGCAGTACTTC.

The sample holds a few counts of this clonotype. This sequence joins TRBV6-5 and TRBJ2-3, with 7 bases identical to TRBD1. This CDR3 has 15 amino acids. The V gene end was trimmed by 7 bases and the J gene end by 0 bases; junction bases not matched to a gene: 7. Germline CDR1 reads MNHEY; CDR2 reads SVGAGI. The chain's CDR3 is CASKIDRESTDTQYF. The DNA of the CDR3 is TGTGCCAGCAAAATAGACAGGGAAAGCACAGATACGCAGTATTTT.

This chain links TRBV27 with TRBJ2-7; a weak D match, TRBD2 (5 bases). V lost 5 bases and J 6 bases, leaving 14 bases between the germline ends. CDR1 and CDR2 (germline): MNHEY, SMNVEV (reference sequence). The CDR3 consists of 13 residues. CDR3 region: CASSATAAGEQYF. The CDR3 nucleotides read TGTGCCAGCAGTGCAACAGCGGCCGGCGAGCAGTACTTC.

The rearrangement uses TRBV3-1 and TRBJ2-2; 15 nucleotides agree with TRBD2. V lost 3 bases and J lost 4; bases outside the gene matches: 6. The CDR3 has 18 residues. CDR1 and CDR2 (germline): LGHDT, YNNKEL (reference sequence). As DNA, the CDR3 is TGTGCCAGCAGCCACGGACTAGCGGGGGGGCCGGGCACCGGGGAGCTGTTTTTT. It translates to CASSHGLAGGPGTGELFF.

This clonotype has a handful of counts. The chain recombines TRBV5-6 with TRBJ2-4; 7 bases line up with TRBD1. There are 18 residues in the CDR3. The V segment lost 1 base and the J segment 2 bases; nucleotides outside the gene matches: 12. Germline V lookup: CDR1 SGHDT, CDR2 YYEEEE. The CDR3 nucleotides are TGTGCCAGCAGCTTGAGGGGGCCCAGATCCCGGCCCAAAAACATTCAGTACTTC. Protein sequence: CASSLRGPRSRPKNIQYF.

The chain couples TRBV28 to TRBJ1-2; TRBD1 matches 8 bases. Germline V CDR1 and CDR2: MDHEN, SYDVKM. Trimming took 7 bases from V and 4 from J; bases not matched to a gene: 8. This CDR3 is built from 14 residues. CDR3 loop: CASTYTGTGYGYTF. CDR3 sequence (DNA): TGTGCCAGCACCTACACCGGGACAGGCTATGGCTACACCTTC.